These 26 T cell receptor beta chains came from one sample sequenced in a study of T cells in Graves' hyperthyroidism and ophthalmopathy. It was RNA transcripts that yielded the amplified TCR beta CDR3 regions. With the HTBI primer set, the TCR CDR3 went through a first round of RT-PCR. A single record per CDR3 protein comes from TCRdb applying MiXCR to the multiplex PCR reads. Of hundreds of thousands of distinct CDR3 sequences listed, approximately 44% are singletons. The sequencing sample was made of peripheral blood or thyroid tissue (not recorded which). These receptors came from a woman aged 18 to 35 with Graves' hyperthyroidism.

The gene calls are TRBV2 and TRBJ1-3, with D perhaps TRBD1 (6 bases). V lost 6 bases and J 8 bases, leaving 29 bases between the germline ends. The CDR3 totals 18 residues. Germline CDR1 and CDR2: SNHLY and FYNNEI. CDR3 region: CASRRGGYRSGNLDTIYF. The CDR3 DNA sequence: TGTGCCAGCAGGAGGGGGGGCTACCGCTCTGGAAATTTAGACACCATATATTTT.

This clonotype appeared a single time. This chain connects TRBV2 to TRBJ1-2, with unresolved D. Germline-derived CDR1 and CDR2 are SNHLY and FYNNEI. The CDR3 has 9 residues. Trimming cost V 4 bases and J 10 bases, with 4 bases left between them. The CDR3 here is CASSVDYTF. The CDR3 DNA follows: TGTGCCAGCAGTGTCGACTACACCTTC. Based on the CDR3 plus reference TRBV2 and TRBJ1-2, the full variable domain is EPEVTQTPSHQVTQMGQEVILRCVPISNHLYFYWYRQILGQKVEFLVSFYNNEISEKSEIFDDQFSVERPDGSNFTLKIRSTKLEDSAMYFCASSVDYTFGSGTRLTVV.

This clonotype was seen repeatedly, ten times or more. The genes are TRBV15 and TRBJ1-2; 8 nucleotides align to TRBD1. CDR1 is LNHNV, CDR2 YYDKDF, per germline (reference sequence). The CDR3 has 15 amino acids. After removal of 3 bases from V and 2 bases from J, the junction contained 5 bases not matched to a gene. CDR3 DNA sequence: TGTGCCACCAGCAGCTTGGACAGGGAGAACTATGGCTACACCTTC. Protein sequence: CATSSLDRENYGYTF.

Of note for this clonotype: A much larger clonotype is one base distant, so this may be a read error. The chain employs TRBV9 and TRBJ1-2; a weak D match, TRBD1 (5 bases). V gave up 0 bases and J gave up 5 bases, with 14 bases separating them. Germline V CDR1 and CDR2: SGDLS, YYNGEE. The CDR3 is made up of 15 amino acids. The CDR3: CASSVGSRATYGYTF. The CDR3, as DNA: TGTGCCAGCAGCGTAGGGAGCAGGGCGACATATGGCTACACCTTC.

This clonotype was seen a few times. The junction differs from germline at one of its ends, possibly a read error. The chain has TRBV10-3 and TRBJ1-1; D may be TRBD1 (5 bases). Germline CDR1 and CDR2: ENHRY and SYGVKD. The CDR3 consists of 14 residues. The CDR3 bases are TGTGCCAGCAGTCCCCGTGGGGGGTACACTGAAGCTTTCTTT. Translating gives CASSPRGGYTEAFF.

The chain's CDR3 is CASSPSNTEAFF. The CDR3 bases are TGCGCCAGCAGCCCCAGTAATACTGAAGCTTTCTTT. The chain carries TRBV5-1 and TRBJ1-1; D gene unclear. CDR3 length equals 12 residues. Germline CDR1 is SGHRS and CDR2 is YFSETQ. The V end was cut by 4 bases, the J end by 5 bases, with 9 bases between.

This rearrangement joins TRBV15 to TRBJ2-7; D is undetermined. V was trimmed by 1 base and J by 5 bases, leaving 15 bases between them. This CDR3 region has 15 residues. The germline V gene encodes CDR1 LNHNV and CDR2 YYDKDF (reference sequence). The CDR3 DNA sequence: TGTGCCACCAGCAGAGCCACGATTGCTGGGGACGAGCAGTACTTC. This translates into CATSRATIAGDEQYF.

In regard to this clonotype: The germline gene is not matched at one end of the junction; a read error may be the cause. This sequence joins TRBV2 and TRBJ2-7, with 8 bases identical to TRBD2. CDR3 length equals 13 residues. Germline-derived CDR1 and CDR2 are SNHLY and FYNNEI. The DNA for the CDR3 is TGTGCCAGCAGTCAAGCGGGAGACCACGAGCAGTACTTC. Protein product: CASSQAGDHEQYF.

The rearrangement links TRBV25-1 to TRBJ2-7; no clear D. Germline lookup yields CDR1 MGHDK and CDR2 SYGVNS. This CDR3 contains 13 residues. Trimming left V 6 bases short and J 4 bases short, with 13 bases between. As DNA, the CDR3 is TGTGCCAGCAGCCAAGGAACATTTTACGAGCAGTACTTC. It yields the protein CASSQGTFYEQYF.

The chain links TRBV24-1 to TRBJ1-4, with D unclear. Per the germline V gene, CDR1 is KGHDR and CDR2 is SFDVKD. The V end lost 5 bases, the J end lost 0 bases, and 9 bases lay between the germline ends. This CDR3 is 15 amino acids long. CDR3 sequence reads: CATSAREATNEKLFF. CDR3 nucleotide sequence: TGTGCCACCAGTGCTCGCGAGGCAACTAATGAAAAACTGTTTTTT.

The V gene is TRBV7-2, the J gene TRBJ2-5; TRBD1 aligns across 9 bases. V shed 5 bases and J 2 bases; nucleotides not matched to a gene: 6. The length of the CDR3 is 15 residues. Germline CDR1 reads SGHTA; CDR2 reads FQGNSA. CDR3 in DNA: TGTGCCAGCAGCGCCGGGACAGGGAGACAAGAGACCCAGTACTTC. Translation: CASSAGTGRQETQYF.

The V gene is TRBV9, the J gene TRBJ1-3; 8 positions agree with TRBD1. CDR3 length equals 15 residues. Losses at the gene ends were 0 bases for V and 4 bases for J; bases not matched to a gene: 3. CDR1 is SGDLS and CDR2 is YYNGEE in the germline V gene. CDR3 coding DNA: TGTGCCAGCAGCGTAGAACAGGGGGTCGGAAACACCATATATTTT. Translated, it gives CASSVEQGVGNTIYF.

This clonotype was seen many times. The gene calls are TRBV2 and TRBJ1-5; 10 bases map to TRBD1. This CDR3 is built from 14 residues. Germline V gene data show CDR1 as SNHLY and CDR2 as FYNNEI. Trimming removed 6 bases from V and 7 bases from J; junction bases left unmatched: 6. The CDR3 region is CASSRTGGSQPQHF. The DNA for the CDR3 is TGTGCCAGCAGCCGGACAGGGGGGAGCCAGCCCCAGCATTTT.

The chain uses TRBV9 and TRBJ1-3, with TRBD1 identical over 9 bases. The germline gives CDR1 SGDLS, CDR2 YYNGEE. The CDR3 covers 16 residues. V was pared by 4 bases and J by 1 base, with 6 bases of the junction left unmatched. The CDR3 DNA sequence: TGTGCCAGCAGCCAAGGAGACAGGGGGTCTGGAAACACCATATATTTT. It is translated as CASSQGDRGSGNTIYF.

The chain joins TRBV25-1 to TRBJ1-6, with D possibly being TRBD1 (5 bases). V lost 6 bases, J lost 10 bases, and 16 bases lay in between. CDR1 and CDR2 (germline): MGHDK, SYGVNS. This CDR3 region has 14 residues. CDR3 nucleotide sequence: TGTGCCAGCAGAGGGGTGGGGCGCGAGTCACCCCTCCACTTT. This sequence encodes CASRGVGRESPLHF. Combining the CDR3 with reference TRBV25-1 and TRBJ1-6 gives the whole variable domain EADIYQTPRYLVIGTGKKITLECSQTMGHDKMYWYQQDPGMELHLIHYSYGVNSTEKGDLSSESTVSRIRTEHFPLTLESARPSHTSQYLCASRGVGRESPLHFGNGTRLTVT.

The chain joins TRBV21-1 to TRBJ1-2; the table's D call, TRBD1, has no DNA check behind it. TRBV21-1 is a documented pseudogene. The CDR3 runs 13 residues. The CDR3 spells CASSTLQGDGYTF. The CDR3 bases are TGTGCCAGCAGCACATTACAGGGCGATGGCTACACCTTC.

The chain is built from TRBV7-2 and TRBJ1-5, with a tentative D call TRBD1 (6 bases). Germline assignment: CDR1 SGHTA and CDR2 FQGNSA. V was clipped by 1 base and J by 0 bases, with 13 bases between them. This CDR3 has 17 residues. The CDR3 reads CASSLGNYRDSNQPQHF. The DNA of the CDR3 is TGTGCCAGCAGCTTAGGGAATTACAGGGATAGCAATCAGCCCCAGCATTTT.

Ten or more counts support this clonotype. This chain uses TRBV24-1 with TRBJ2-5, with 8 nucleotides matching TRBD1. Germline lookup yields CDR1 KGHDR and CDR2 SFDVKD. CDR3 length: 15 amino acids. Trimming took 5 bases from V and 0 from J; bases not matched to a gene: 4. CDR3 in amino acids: CATSAVDRDQETQYF. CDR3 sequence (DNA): TGTGCCACCAGTGCCGTGGACAGGGACCAAGAGACCCAGTACTTC.

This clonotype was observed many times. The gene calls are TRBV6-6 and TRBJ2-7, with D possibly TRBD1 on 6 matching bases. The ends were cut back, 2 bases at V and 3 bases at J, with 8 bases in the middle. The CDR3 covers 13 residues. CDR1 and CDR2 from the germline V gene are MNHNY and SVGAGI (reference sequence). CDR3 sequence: CASSYAGDYEQYF. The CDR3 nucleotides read TGTGCCAGCAGTTACGCAGGGGACTACGAGCAGTACTTC.

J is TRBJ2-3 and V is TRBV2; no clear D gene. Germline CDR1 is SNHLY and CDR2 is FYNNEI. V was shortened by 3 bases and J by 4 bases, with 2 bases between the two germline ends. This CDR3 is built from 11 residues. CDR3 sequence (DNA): TGTGCCAGCAGTGACTCAGATACGCAGTATTTT. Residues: CASSDSDTQYF.

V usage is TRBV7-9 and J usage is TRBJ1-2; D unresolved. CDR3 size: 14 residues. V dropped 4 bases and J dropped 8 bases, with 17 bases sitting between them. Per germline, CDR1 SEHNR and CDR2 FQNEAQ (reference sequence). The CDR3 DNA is TGTGCCAGCAGCTCCACAGAGAACACTGAAGGCTACACCTTC. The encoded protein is CASSSTENTEGYTF.

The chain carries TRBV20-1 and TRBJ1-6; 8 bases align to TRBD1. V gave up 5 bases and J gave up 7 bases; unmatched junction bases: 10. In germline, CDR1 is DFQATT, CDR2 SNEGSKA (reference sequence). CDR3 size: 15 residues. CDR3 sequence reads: CSAPDRVGINSPLHF. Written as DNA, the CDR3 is TGCAGTGCTCCGGACAGGGTCGGGATAAATTCACCCCTCCACTTT.

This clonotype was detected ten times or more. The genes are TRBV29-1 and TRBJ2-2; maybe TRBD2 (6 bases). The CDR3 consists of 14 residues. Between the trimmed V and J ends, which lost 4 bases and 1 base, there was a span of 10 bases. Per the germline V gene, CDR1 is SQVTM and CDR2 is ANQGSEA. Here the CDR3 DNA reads TGCAGCGTTGTAGTGGGAGGGAACACCGGGGAGCTGTTTTTT. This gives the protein CSVVVGGNTGELFF.

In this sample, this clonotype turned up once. The CDR3 region is CASSPWQGTQPQHF. The CDR3, as DNA: TGTGCCAGCTCACCGTGGCAGGGGACTCAGCCCCAGCATTTT. The gene calls are TRBV2 and TRBJ1-5; a possible D gene is TRBD1 (6 bases). The ends were cut back, 8 bases at V and 6 bases at J, with 17 bases in the middle. CDR1 is SNHLY, CDR2 FYNNEI, per germline. The CDR3 length is 14 residues. Looking up the rest from reference TRBV2 and TRBJ1-5 gives the full variable domain: EPEVTQTPSHQVTQMGQEVILRCVPISNHLYFYWYRQILGQKVEFLVSFYNNEISEKSEIFDDQFSVERPDGSNFTLKIRSTKLEDSAMYFCASSPWQGTQPQHFGDGTRLSIL.

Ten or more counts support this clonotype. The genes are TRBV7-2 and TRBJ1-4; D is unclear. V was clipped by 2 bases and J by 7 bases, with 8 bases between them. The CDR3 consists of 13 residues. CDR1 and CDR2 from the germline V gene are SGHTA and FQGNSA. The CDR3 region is CASSLTEGEKLFF. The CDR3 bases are TGTGCCAGCAGCTTAACTGAGGGTGAAAAACTGTTTTTT.

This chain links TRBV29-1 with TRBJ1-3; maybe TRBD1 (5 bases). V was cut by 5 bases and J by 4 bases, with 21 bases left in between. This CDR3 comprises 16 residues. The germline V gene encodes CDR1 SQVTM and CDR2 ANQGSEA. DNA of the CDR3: TGCAGCGTTAACCTTCCGGGGGTGAAATCAGGAAACACCATATATTTT. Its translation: CSVNLPGVKSGNTIYF. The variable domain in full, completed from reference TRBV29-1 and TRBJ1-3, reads SAVISQKPSRDICQRGTSLTIQCQVDSQVTMMFWYRQQPGQSLTLIATANQGSEATYESGFVIDKFPISRPNLTFSTLTVSNMSPEDSSIYLCSVNLPGVKSGNTIYFGEGSWLTVV.